The entry below gives a single TCR beta chain sequence along with its context. CDR1 and CDR2 from the germline V gene are SGDLS and YYNGEE. J was trimmed by 7 bases and V by 4 bases; bases with no gene match: 6. This CDR3 comprises 15 residues. The data stem from a study of T cell responses to AZD1222 COVID-19 vaccine. Assay used: immunoSEQ multiplex PCR; TCRdb lists only in-frame clones, some missing. The table lists about 120,000 clones, around 92% of them singletons. The rearrangement uses TRBV9 and TRBJ2-1; TRBD1 agrees at 12 bases. This receptor was identified in an adult in good health. The specimen comprised peripheral blood, sampled on day 0 of AZD1222 vaccination. The CDR3 DNA sequence: TGTGCCAGCAGCAAGGGGACAGGGGGCACGAATGAGCAGTTCTTC. Translating it yields CASSKGTGGTNEQFF.